Listed below are T cell receptor beta chains from one sample, sequenced in a study of blood T cell repertoires in COVID-19. Clones were sequenced by immunoSEQ multiplex PCR, and TCRdb holds only the in-frame ones, with some missing. The sample shows roughly 190,000 clones, around 85% of them seen only once. Sequenced input: PBMCs or T cells enriched from blood (not recorded which). The receptors here all came from a woman in her twenties or thirties who had recovered from COVID-19. Both conserved end residues are part of each CDR3. Each record gives: CDR3 DNA, CDR3 protein, D gene, V gene, J gene, clone size. The D gene is left open where the match is weak. Not every row has a clone size; where given, it reads once, few, many or a size class.

CDR3nt: TGTGCCAGCAGCCTAGCTATGTCACCCCTCCACTTT
CDR3aa: CASSLAMSPLHF
d_gene: -
v_gene: TRBV12-3/TRBV12-4
j_gene: TRBJ1-6
abundance: -

CDR3nt: TGTGCCAGTAGTGTTGGGACAGGAGGCACAGATACGCAGTATTTT
CDR3aa: CASSVGTGGTDTQYF
d_gene: TRBD1
v_gene: TRBV19
j_gene: TRBJ2-3
abundance: -

CDR3nt: TGTGCCAGCAGCGTAGAACCGGCAGGGGGCGGGTTTTTCGGTGAAAAACTGTTTTTT
CDR3aa: CASSVEPAGGGFFGEKLFF
d_gene: TRBD1
v_gene: TRBV9
j_gene: TRBJ1-4
abundance: -

CDR3nt: TGTGCCAGCAGTGAGGTCAAGAAAGGAGGACAGCCCCAGCATTTT
CDR3aa: CASSEVKKGGQPQHF
d_gene: -
v_gene: TRBV28
j_gene: TRBJ1-5
abundance: -

CDR3nt: TGTGCCAGCGGCCTGGAGACAGGGGCGAGCACCGGGGAGCTGTTTTTT
CDR3aa: CASGLETGASTGELFF
d_gene: TRBD1
v_gene: TRBV28
j_gene: TRBJ2-2
abundance: -

CDR3nt: TGTGCCAGTAGTATAGCGGGGGGGCCGTGGAATGAGCAGTTCTTC
CDR3aa: CASSIAGGPWNEQFF
d_gene: TRBD2
v_gene: TRBV19
j_gene: TRBJ2-1
abundance: -

CDR3nt: TGTGCCAGTAGTACCGGGACAGGGTACCAAGAGACCCAGTACTTC
CDR3aa: CASSTGTGYQETQYF
d_gene: TRBD1
v_gene: TRBV19
j_gene: TRBJ2-5
abundance: -

CDR3nt: TGTGCCAGCAGCCAAGATCCCGGGAGCTGGGAGGACTATGGCTACACCTTC
CDR3aa: CASSQDPGSWEDYGYTF
d_gene: -
v_gene: TRBV4-2
j_gene: TRBJ1-2
abundance: -

CDR3nt: TGTGCCAGCAGTCCCCCCGGCAGCGGGAGGGCCGGGTTCCATCCAGATACGCAGTATTTT
CDR3aa: CASSPPGSGRAGFHPDTQYF
d_gene: TRBD2
v_gene: TRBV27
j_gene: TRBJ2-3
abundance: -

CDR3nt: TGTGCCAGCAGCTGGGGACAGGGGGCTAGCAGCAATCAGCCCCAGCATTTT
CDR3aa: CASSWGQGASSNQPQHF
d_gene: TRBD1
v_gene: TRBV5-6
j_gene: TRBJ1-5
abundance: few

CDR3nt: TGTGCCAGCACCGGGACAGGGGCGAGTGAAAAACTGTTTTTT
CDR3aa: CASTGTGASEKLFF
d_gene: TRBD1
v_gene: TRBV4-2
j_gene: TRBJ1-4
abundance: many

CDR3nt: TGTGCCACCAGTGACCCCGTAACCACAGGGGACAAGTTCTTC
CDR3aa: CATSDPVTTGDKFF
d_gene: TRBD1
v_gene: TRBV24-1
j_gene: TRBJ2-1
abundance: -

CDR3nt: TGCGCCAGCAGCCCAGGGACAGGTGAAGCTTTCTTT
CDR3aa: CASSPGTGEAFF
d_gene: TRBD1
v_gene: TRBV4-1
j_gene: TRBJ1-1
abundance: -

CDR3nt: TGTGCCAGCGGGGGGGGCACGAACACCGGGGAGCTGTTTTTT
CDR3aa: CASGGGTNTGELFF
d_gene: -
v_gene: TRBV27
j_gene: TRBJ2-2
abundance: -

CDR3nt: TGCGCCAGCAGCCCCTGGACTAGCGGGGAAAGGGGTGAGCAGTTCTTC
CDR3aa: CASSPWTSGERGEQFF
d_gene: TRBD2
v_gene: TRBV4-1
j_gene: TRBJ2-1
abundance: -

CDR3nt: TGTGCCAGCAGTTCAAGAAGCGGGAGGGGCTACAATGAGCAGTTCTTC
CDR3aa: CASSSRSGRGYNEQFF
d_gene: TRBD2
v_gene: TRBV28
j_gene: TRBJ2-1
abundance: -

CDR3nt: TGTGCCAGCAGTTTAGGGGGAGACTATGGCTACACCTTC
CDR3aa: CASSLGGDYGYTF
d_gene: -
v_gene: TRBV12-3/TRBV12-4
j_gene: TRBJ1-2
abundance: -

CDR3nt: TGTGCCACCACGCCGGGGGTAGGTACCTACGAGCAGTACTTC
CDR3aa: CATTPGVGTYEQYF
d_gene: -
v_gene: TRBV5-6
j_gene: TRBJ2-7
abundance: -

CDR3nt: TGTGCCAGCAGTTTATGGATGATGAGGGGACAGCTTAATTCACCCCTCCACTTT
CDR3aa: CASSLWMMRGQLNSPLHF
d_gene: TRBD1
v_gene: TRBV27
j_gene: TRBJ1-6
abundance: -

CDR3nt: TGCGCCAGCAGTGCCGGGACAGGGTTTTCACCCCTCCACTTT
CDR3aa: CASSAGTGFSPLHF
d_gene: TRBD1
v_gene: TRBV10-1
j_gene: TRBJ1-6
abundance: once

CDR3nt: TGTGCCACCAGTGGGAAAGGGGCTGGGGCTAACTATGGCTACACCTTC
CDR3aa: CATSGKGAGANYGYTF
d_gene: -
v_gene: TRBV24-1
j_gene: TRBJ1-2
abundance: -

CDR3nt: TGTGCCAGCAGTTTAAGTCGGGGGACAGGCGGAGGTGGCTACACCTTC
CDR3aa: CASSLSRGTGGGGYTF
d_gene: TRBD1
v_gene: TRBV28
j_gene: TRBJ1-2
abundance: -

CDR3nt: TGTGCCAGCAGCCCCCCCGGGACAGTGGCCGGGGAGCTGTTTTTT
CDR3aa: CASSPPGTVAGELFF
d_gene: TRBD1
v_gene: TRBV6-5
j_gene: TRBJ2-2
abundance: few

CDR3nt: TGTGCCAGCAGCCCCCAGGGCCTCTATGGCTACACCTTC
CDR3aa: CASSPQGLYGYTF
d_gene: -
v_gene: TRBV14
j_gene: TRBJ1-2
abundance: once

CDR3nt: TGTGCCAGCAGCTTAGGGGCAATGGACACTGAAGCTTTCTTT
CDR3aa: CASSLGAMDTEAFF
d_gene: -
v_gene: TRBV7-2
j_gene: TRBJ1-1
abundance: -

CDR3nt: TGTGCCAGCAGCCCTGGGACAGGGGAAGTACCGAATACGCAGTATTTT
CDR3aa: CASSPGTGEVPNTQYF
d_gene: TRBD1
v_gene: TRBV7-2
j_gene: TRBJ2-3
abundance: -

CDR3nt: TGTGCCAGCAGCAATCCCTCAGGGCAGCCCCAGCATTTT
CDR3aa: CASSNPSGQPQHF
d_gene: -
v_gene: TRBV6-5
j_gene: TRBJ1-5
abundance: -

CDR3nt: TGTGCCAGCAGCTTTTACTTCTCCTACGAGCAGTACTTC
CDR3aa: CASSFYFSYEQYF
d_gene: -
v_gene: TRBV7-2
j_gene: TRBJ2-7
abundance: -

CDR3nt: TGTGCCAGCAGCCAACCTAAGGGGACTAGCACAGATACGCAGTATTTT
CDR3aa: CASSQPKGTSTDTQYF
d_gene: -
v_gene: TRBV3-1/TRBV3-2
j_gene: TRBJ2-3
abundance: -

CDR3nt: TGTGCCAGCAGCACCCTTACAGATGGTGAAAAACTGTTTTTT
CDR3aa: CASSTLTDGEKLFF
d_gene: -
v_gene: TRBV14
j_gene: TRBJ1-4
abundance: once

CDR3nt: TGTGCCAGCGTAACCGGGACTAGCAGGACGTCGGATACGCAGTATTTT
CDR3aa: CASVTGTSRTSDTQYF
d_gene: TRBD2
v_gene: TRBV18
j_gene: TRBJ2-3
abundance: -

CDR3nt: TGTGCCAGCTCACCCGGACCGGGACAGGGTTATGAGCAGTTCTTC
CDR3aa: CASSPGPGQGYEQFF
d_gene: TRBD1
v_gene: TRBV18
j_gene: TRBJ2-1
abundance: -

CDR3nt: TGTGCCAGCAGCCAAAACGCCTGGACAGCTGGAAACACCATATATTTT
CDR3aa: CASSQNAWTAGNTIYF
d_gene: -
v_gene: TRBV3-1/TRBV3-2
j_gene: TRBJ1-3
abundance: -

CDR3nt: TGTGCCAGCAGTCTGACTAGCGGGAGGGCCGCAGATACGCAGTATTTT
CDR3aa: CASSLTSGRAADTQYF
d_gene: TRBD2
v_gene: TRBV13
j_gene: TRBJ2-3
abundance: -

CDR3nt: TGCAGTGCTAGTAAGCCTAGCAGCTACGAGCAGTACTTC
CDR3aa: CSASKPSSYEQYF
d_gene: -
v_gene: TRBV20-1
j_gene: TRBJ2-7
abundance: -

CDR3nt: TGCGCCAGCAGCTTGGGACTAAAAAACACAGATACGCAGTATTTT
CDR3aa: CASSLGLKNTDTQYF
d_gene: -
v_gene: TRBV5-1
j_gene: TRBJ2-3
abundance: -

CDR3nt: TGTGCCACCAGCAGAGATCTTATTTCACCCCTCCACTTT
CDR3aa: CATSRDLISPLHF
d_gene: -
v_gene: TRBV15
j_gene: TRBJ1-6
abundance: -

CDR3nt: TGTGCCAGCAGTGAAGGGGCAGGGTTTGGGGAGACCCAGTACTTC
CDR3aa: CASSEGAGFGETQYF
d_gene: -
v_gene: TRBV6-1
j_gene: TRBJ2-5
abundance: -

CDR3nt: TGTGCCTGGAGGGAGGACAGGGCTAACTATGGCTACACCTTC
CDR3aa: CAWREDRANYGYTF
d_gene: TRBD1
v_gene: TRBV30
j_gene: TRBJ1-2
abundance: once

CDR3nt: TGCAGCGTTGCCCGGGAGGGTTTGACCCAGTACTTC
CDR3aa: CSVAREGLTQYF
d_gene: TRBD2
v_gene: TRBV29-1
j_gene: TRBJ2-5
abundance: -

CDR3nt: TGTGCCAGCAGGGGGCGGGGGAACACCGGGGAGCTGTTTTTT
CDR3aa: CASRGRGNTGELFF
d_gene: -
v_gene: TRBV2
j_gene: TRBJ2-2
abundance: -

CDR3nt: TGTGCCAGCAGTGAAAGGGGACAGGGGGCTGAGACCCAGTACTTC
CDR3aa: CASSERGQGAETQYF
d_gene: TRBD1
v_gene: TRBV6-1
j_gene: TRBJ2-5
abundance: -

CDR3nt: TGTGCCAGCAGCTTTGGCCAGGGGCAAGAGACCCAGTACTTC
CDR3aa: CASSFGQGQETQYF
d_gene: -
v_gene: TRBV7-9
j_gene: TRBJ2-5
abundance: -

CDR3nt: TGTGCCAGCAGCTTACAGGAGAACACCGGGGAGCTGTTTTTT
CDR3aa: CASSLQENTGELFF
d_gene: -
v_gene: TRBV5-6
j_gene: TRBJ2-2
abundance: -

CDR3nt: TGTGCCAGCAGCCTTGGAGGTATGAACACTGAAGCTTTCTTT
CDR3aa: CASSLGGMNTEAFF
d_gene: -
v_gene: TRBV5-4
j_gene: TRBJ1-1
abundance: -

CDR3nt: TGCGCCAGCAGCCAAGAGGGGGCGCCGGTCTATGGCTACACCTTC
CDR3aa: CASSQEGAPVYGYTF
d_gene: -
v_gene: TRBV4-1
j_gene: TRBJ1-2
abundance: -

CDR3nt: TGTGCCAGCAGCCAAGATAGGGCGGGAGTCAATGAGCAGTTCTTC
CDR3aa: CASSQDRAGVNEQFF
d_gene: TRBD2
v_gene: TRBV3-1/TRBV3-2
j_gene: TRBJ2-1
abundance: many

CDR3nt: TGTGCCAGCAGGTCCCGTATTGCTGAAGCTTTCTTT
CDR3aa: CASRSRIAEAFF
d_gene: -
v_gene: TRBV11-2
j_gene: TRBJ1-1
abundance: -

CDR3nt: TGTGCCAGTAGTATTATGAGACGGAGGGAAGCCACTGAAGCTTTCTTT
CDR3aa: CASSIMRRREATEAFF
d_gene: -
v_gene: TRBV19
j_gene: TRBJ1-1
abundance: -

CDR3nt: TGTGCCAGCAGTTTCCAGGGGCGCAATGAAAAACTGTTTTTT
CDR3aa: CASSFQGRNEKLFF
d_gene: -
v_gene: TRBV27
j_gene: TRBJ1-4
abundance: -

CDR3nt: TGTGCCAGCACCGCTGGGAACAGGGGGGAGCTGTTTTTT
CDR3aa: CASTAGNRGELFF
d_gene: -
v_gene: TRBV28
j_gene: TRBJ2-2
abundance: -

CDR3nt: TGTGCCAGCAGCGTAGGGTTTACAGGGGGCGGCTACACCTTC
CDR3aa: CASSVGFTGGGYTF
d_gene: TRBD1
v_gene: TRBV9
j_gene: TRBJ1-2
abundance: -

CDR3nt: TGTGCCAGCTCCCCCGGGACAGGGGAATCTTTCTTT
CDR3aa: CASSPGTGESFF
d_gene: TRBD1
v_gene: TRBV18
j_gene: TRBJ1-1
abundance: -

CDR3nt: TGCGCCAGCAGCTTAACAGGAGAAACTGAAGCTTTCTTT
CDR3aa: CASSLTGETEAFF
d_gene: -
v_gene: TRBV5-1
j_gene: TRBJ1-1
abundance: -

CDR3nt: TGTGCCAGCAGCTTGGCCCTAGGGGGAACGCCTGGAAACACCATATATTTT
CDR3aa: CASSLALGGTPGNTIYF
d_gene: -
v_gene: TRBV5-5
j_gene: TRBJ1-3
abundance: -

CDR3nt: TGTGCCACTTTTCCGAGCGGGGTGGGCGAGCAGTTCTTC
CDR3aa: CATFPSGVGEQFF
d_gene: TRBD2
v_gene: TRBV19
j_gene: TRBJ2-1
abundance: -

CDR3nt: TGCGCCAGCACTAGGACAGGGGGTCTTGACACTGAAGCTTTCTTT
CDR3aa: CASTRTGGLDTEAFF
d_gene: TRBD1
v_gene: TRBV5-1
j_gene: TRBJ1-1
abundance: -

CDR3nt: TGCGCCAGCAGCCAAACCGTACAGGGCCGACAGCCCCAGCATTTT
CDR3aa: CASSQTVQGRQPQHF
d_gene: -
v_gene: TRBV4-1
j_gene: TRBJ1-5
abundance: -

CDR3nt: TGTGCCAGCAGTTACGGTGGCAACATTCAGTACTTC
CDR3aa: CASSYGGNIQYF
d_gene: -
v_gene: TRBV6-5
j_gene: TRBJ2-4
abundance: few

CDR3nt: TGTGCCACCAGTGACGACCGGACAGGCCTAGAGACCCAGTACTTC
CDR3aa: CATSDDRTGLETQYF
d_gene: TRBD1
v_gene: TRBV24-1
j_gene: TRBJ2-5
abundance: -